This is a list of T cell receptor beta chains from one sample in a study of T cell responses to AZD1222 COVID-19 vaccine. Profiled with immunoSEQ multiplex PCR; TCRdb holds only in-frame clones, not every one. The top ten hold more than 4.5% of the sample, which has some 86,000 clones, 90% to 95% seen once. The input for sequencing was peripheral blood, taken on day 0 of AZD1222 vaccination. The receptors originated from an adult in good health. Each CDR3 is given with its conserved first and last residue. D genes are given only for firm matches. The size entry is marked missing in some rows and otherwise reads once, few, many or a size class.

- | TRBJ2-7 | - | TRBV13 | CASSFEGGGGDEQYF | TGTGCCAGCAGCTTCGAGGGGGGAGGAGGGGATGAGCAGTACTTC
once | TRBJ1-1 | - | TRBV10-3 | CAISESEELNTEAFF | TGTGCCATCAGTGAGTCGGAGGAGTTGAACACTGAAGCTTTCTTT
- | TRBJ1-2 | TRBD1 | TRBV4-1 | CASSSRTGSNYGYTF | TGCGCCAGCAGCTCCCGGACAGGCTCTAACTATGGCTACACCTTC
- | TRBJ2-2 | - | TRBV9 | CASSVRGANTGELFF | TGTGCCAGCAGCGTACGTGGGGCGAACACCGGGGAGCTGTTTTTT
- | TRBJ2-3 | - | TRBV10-1 | CASSESGAYTDTQYF | TGCGCCAGCAGTGAGTCAGGAGCCTACACAGATACGCAGTATTTT
- | TRBJ1-5 | TRBD1 | TRBV10-3 | CAISEGQGVGQPQHF | TGTGCCATCAGTGAAGGACAGGGGGTGGGTCAGCCCCAGCATTTT
- | TRBJ2-2 | TRBD1 | TRBV4-1 | CASSPWTGGDTGELFF | TGCGCCAGCAGCCCTTGGACAGGGGGCGACACCGGGGAGCTGTTTTTT
- | TRBJ2-4 | - | TRBV27 | CASSSPTRDKKNIQYF | TGTGCCAGCAGCTCCCCTACTAGGGACAAGAAAAACATTCAGTACTTC
- | TRBJ2-4 | - | TRBV28 | CASSSSPQEAKNIQYF | TGTGCCAGCAGTTCTTCACCCCAGGAAGCCAAAAACATTCAGTACTTC
- | TRBJ2-7 | - | TRBV28 | CASSWGREAAEQYF | TGTGCCAGCAGCTGGGGGCGGGAAGCAGCCGAGCAGTACTTC
once | TRBJ1-1 | - | TRBV28 | CASKSAGTEAFF | TGTGCCAGCAAAAGCGCAGGGACTGAAGCTTTCTTT
once | TRBJ2-1 | TRBD1 | TRBV5-4 | CASSAMVDRVNEQFF | TGTGCCAGCAGCGCGATGGTTGACAGGGTCAATGAGCAGTTCTTC
- | TRBJ1-5 | - | TRBV12-3/TRBV12-4 | CASRGGGNQPQHF | TGTGCCAGCAGAGGGGGGGGGAATCAGCCCCAGCATTTT
- | TRBJ1-1 | - | TRBV28 | CASSSRYNTEAFF | TGTGCCAGCAGTTCCAGATATAACACTGAAGCTTTCTTT
- | TRBJ1-2 | - | TRBV28 | CASSATGNYGYTF | TGTGCCAGCAGCGCCACGGGTAACTATGGCTACACCTTC
- | TRBJ1-5 | TRBD1 | TRBV5-4 | CASSLGQGPNQPQHF | TGTGCCAGCAGCTTGGGACAGGGCCCGAATCAGCCCCAGCATTTT
- | TRBJ2-7 | - | TRBV19 | CASRKSGSTYEQYF | TGTGCCAGTAGAAAAAGCGGATCTACCTACGAGCAGTACTTC
- | TRBJ2-1 | TRBD2 | TRBV5-1 | CASSLSLADSYNEQFF | TGCGCCAGCAGCTTGAGTCTAGCGGACTCCTACAATGAGCAGTTCTTC
- | TRBJ1-1 | TRBD1 | TRBV18 | CASSPLQGRWNEAFF | TGTGCCAGCTCACCCTTACAGGGGAGATGGAATGAAGCTTTCTTT
- | TRBJ1-3 | - | TRBV5-5 | CASSLVENRGNTIYF | TGTGCCAGCAGCTTGGTGGAAAACCGGGGAAACACCATATATTTT
- | TRBJ2-7 | - | TRBV30 | CAWSPGRSYEQYF | TGTGCCTGGAGTCCGGGACGGTCCTACGAGCAGTACTTC
- | TRBJ2-7 | - | TRBV7-2 | CASSGSIYEQYF | TGTGCCAGCAGCGGATCGATCTACGAGCAGTACTTC
- | TRBJ1-1 | - | TRBV20-1 | CSATEGLNTEAFF | TGCAGTGCTACTGAGGGTTTGAACACTGAAGCTTTCTTT
- | TRBJ2-2 | - | TRBV5-4 | CASSFAAANTGELFF | TGTGCCAGCAGCTTTGCGGCAGCGAACACCGGGGAGCTGTTTTTT
once | TRBJ2-1 | - | TRBV9 | CASSAGPGRAEQFF | TGTGCCAGCAGCGCGGGGCCCGGTAGAGCTGAGCAGTTCTTC
- | TRBJ2-7 | - | TRBV6-5 | CASSQERDGYEQYF | TGTGCCAGCAGTCAGGAGAGGGACGGCTACGAGCAGTACTTC
- | TRBJ2-1 | - | TRBV6-2/TRBV6-3 | CASSYGAYNEQFF | TGTGCCAGCAGTTACGGGGCCTACAATGAGCAGTTCTTC
once | TRBJ1-2 | - | TRBV4-2 | CASSQEGQSSANYGYTF | TGTGCCAGCAGCCAAGAGGGGCAGTCCTCCGCTAACTATGGCTACACCTTC
- | TRBJ1-3 | - | TRBV3-1/TRBV3-2 | CASSPRGFGNTIYF | TGTGCCAGCAGCCCCCGGGGATTTGGAAACACCATATATTTT
- | TRBJ1-5 | - | TRBV5-1 | CASSPDGGEGQPQHF | TGCGCCAGCAGCCCGGACGGGGGCGAGGGTCAGCCCCAGCATTTT
once | TRBJ2-5 | TRBD2 | TRBV24-1 | CATSDPGGGETQYF | TGTGCCACCAGTGATCCGGGAGGAGGGGAGACCCAGTACTTC
- | TRBJ1-4 | - | TRBV28 | CASSPDRRNEKLFF | TGTGCCAGCAGCCCCGACAGGAGGAATGAAAAACTGTTTTTT
- | TRBJ1-3 | TRBD1 | TRBV27 | CASSLLGDRVRKMSGNTIYF | TGTGCCAGCAGTTTATTGGGGGACAGGGTTCGGAAGATGTCTGGAAACACCATATATTTT
- | TRBJ1-2 | TRBD1 | TRBV27 | CASGRGPNYGYTF | TGTGCCAGCGGGAGGGGGCCTAACTATGGCTACACCTTC
- | TRBJ1-2 | - | TRBV9 | CASSAGTASYGYTF | TGTGCCAGCAGCGCCGGGACGGCGAGCTATGGCTACACCTTC
- | TRBJ2-1 | - | TRBV9 | CASSSRQTEQFF | TGTGCCAGCAGCTCACGACAAACCGAGCAGTTCTTC
- | TRBJ2-7 | - | TRBV18 | CASSRTGRQPYEQYF | TGTGCCAGCTCACGGACCGGACGGCAACCTTACGAGCAGTACTTC
few | TRBJ2-1 | - | TRBV27 | CASSLADPGNEQFF | TGTGCCAGCAGTTTGGCGGACCCCGGGAACGAGCAGTTCTTC
- | TRBJ2-1 | - | TRBV4-2 | CASSQDASQSSYNEQFF | TGTGCCAGCAGCCAAGATGCCAGCCAGAGCTCCTACAATGAGCAGTTCTTC
- | TRBJ1-2 | - | TRBV2 | CASLDRNSRRYTF | TGTGCCAGCCTTGACAGAAACTCAAGGCGCTACACCTTC